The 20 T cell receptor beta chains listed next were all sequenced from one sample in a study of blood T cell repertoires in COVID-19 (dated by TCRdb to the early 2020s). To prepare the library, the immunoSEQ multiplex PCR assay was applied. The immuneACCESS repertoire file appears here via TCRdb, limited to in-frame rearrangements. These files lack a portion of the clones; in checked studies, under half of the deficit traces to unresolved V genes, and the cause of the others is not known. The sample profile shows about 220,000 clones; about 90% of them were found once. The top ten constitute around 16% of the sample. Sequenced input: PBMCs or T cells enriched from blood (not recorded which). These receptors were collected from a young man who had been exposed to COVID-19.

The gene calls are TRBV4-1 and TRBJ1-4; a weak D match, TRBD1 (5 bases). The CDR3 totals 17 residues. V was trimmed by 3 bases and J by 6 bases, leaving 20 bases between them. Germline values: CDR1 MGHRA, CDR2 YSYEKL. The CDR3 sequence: CASSQARGDLGHEKLFF. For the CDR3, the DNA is TGCGCCAGCAGCCAGGCTCGGGGGGACCTGGGGCATGAAAAACTGTTTTTT.

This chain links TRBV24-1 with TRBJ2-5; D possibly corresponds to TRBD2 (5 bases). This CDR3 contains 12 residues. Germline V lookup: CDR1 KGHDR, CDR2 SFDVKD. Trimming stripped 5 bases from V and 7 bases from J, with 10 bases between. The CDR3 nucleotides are TGTGCCACCAGTGCTCCTGGAGGGACCCAGTACTTC. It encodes CATSAPGGTQYF.

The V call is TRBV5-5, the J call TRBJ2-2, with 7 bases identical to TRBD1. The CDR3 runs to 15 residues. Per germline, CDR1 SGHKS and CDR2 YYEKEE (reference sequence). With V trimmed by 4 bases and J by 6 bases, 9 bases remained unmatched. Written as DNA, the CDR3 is TGTGCCAGCAGCACGGGACAGCAAGGAGCCGGGGAGCTGTTTTTT. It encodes CASSTGQQGAGELFF.

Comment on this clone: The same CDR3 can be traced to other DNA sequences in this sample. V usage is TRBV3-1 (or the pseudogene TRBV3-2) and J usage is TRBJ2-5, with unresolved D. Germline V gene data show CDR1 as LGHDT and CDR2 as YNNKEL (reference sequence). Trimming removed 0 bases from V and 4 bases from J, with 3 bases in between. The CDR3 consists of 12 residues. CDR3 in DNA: TGTGCCAGCAGCCAAGATAGAGAGACCCAGTACTTC. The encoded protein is CASSQDRETQYF.

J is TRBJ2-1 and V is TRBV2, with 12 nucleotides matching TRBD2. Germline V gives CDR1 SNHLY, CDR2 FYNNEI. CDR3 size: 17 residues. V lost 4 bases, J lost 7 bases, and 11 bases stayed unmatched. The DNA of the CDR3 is TGTGCCAGCAGTGGGCAGCTCGGACTAGCGGGGCCTAATGAGCAGTTCTTC. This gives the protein CASSGQLGLAGPNEQFF.

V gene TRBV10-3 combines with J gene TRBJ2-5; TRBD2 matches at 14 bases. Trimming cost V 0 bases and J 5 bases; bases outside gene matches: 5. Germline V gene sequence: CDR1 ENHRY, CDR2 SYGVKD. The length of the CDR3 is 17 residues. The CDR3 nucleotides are TGTGCCATCAGTGAGTCACGGACTAGCGGGGGGAGCGAGACCCAGTACTTC. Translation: CAISESRTSGGSETQYF.

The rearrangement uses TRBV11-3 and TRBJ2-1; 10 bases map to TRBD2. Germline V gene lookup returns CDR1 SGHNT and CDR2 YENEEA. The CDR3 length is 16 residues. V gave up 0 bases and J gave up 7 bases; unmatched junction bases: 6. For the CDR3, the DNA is TGTGCCAGCAGCTTAGATATCCAGCGGGGGGGTAATGAGCAGTTCTTC. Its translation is CASSLDIQRGGNEQFF.

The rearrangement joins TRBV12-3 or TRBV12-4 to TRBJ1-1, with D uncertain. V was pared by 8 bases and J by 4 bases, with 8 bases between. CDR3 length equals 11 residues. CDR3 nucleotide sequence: TGTGCCAGCGGAGTCGCCACTGAAGCTTTCTTT. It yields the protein CASGVATEAFF.

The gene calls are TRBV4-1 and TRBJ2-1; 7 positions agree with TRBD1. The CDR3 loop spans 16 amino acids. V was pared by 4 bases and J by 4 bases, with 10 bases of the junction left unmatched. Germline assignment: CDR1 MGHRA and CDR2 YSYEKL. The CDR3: CASSLGRGGRYNEQFF. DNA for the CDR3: TGCGCCAGCAGCCTTGGAAGAGGGGGCAGGTACAATGAGCAGTTCTTC.

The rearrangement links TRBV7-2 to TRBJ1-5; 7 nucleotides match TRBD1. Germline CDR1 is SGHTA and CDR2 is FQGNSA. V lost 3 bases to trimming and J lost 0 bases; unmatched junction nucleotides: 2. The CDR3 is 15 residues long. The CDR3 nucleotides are TGTGCCAGCAGCTTCGACAGGGCTAGCAATCAGCCCCAGCATTTT. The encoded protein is CASSFDRASNQPQHF. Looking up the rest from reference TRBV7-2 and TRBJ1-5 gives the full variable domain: GAGVSQSPSNKVTEKGKDVELRCDPISGHTALYWYRQSLGQGLEFLIYFQGNSAPDKSGLPSDRFSAERTGGSVSTLTIQRTQQEDSAVYLCASSFDRASNQPQHFGDGTRLSIL.

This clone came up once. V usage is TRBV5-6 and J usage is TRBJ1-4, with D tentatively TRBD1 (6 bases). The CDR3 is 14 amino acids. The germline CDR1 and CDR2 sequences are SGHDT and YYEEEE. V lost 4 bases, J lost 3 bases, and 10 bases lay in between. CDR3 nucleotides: TGTGCCAGCAGCGGACAGCTGGCTAATGAAAAACTGTTTTTT. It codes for CASSGQLANEKLFF.

DNA for the CDR3: TGCGCCAGCAGCTTGGCCATAACAGATAATAGGCAAGGAGGCGACTATGGCTACACCTTC. This sequence encodes CASSLAITDNRQGGDYGYTF. This chain joins TRBV5-1 and TRBJ1-2; D unresolved. CDR1 and CDR2 from the germline V gene are SGHRS and YFSETQ. Trimming took off 0 bases at V and 3 bases at J, with 27 bases between the two ends. The CDR3 loop spans 20 amino acids.

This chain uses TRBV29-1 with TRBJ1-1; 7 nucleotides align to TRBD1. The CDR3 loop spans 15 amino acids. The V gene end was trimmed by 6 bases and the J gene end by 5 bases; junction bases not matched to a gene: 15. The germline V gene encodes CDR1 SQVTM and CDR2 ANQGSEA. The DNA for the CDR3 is TGCAGCGTGGATCCTCACAGGGGTCCGGGGACTGAAGCTTTCTTT. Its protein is CSVDPHRGPGTEAFF.

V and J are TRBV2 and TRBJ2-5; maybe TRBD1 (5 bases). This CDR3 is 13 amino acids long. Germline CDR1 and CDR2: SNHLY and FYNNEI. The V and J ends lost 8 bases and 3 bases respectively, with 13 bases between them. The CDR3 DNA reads TGTGCCAGCGGGCGGACACTTGAAGAGACCCAGTACTTC. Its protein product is CASGRTLEETQYF.

CDR3 sequence reads: CASSPLSRGASTDTQYF. In DNA, the CDR3 is TGTGCCAGCTCACCCCTATCCCGCGGGGCTTCCACAGATACGCAGTATTTT. The rearrangement links TRBV18 to TRBJ2-3; weak D call: TRBD2 (6 bases). This CDR3 has 17 residues. The V end lost 3 bases, the J end lost 2 bases, and 18 bases lay between the germline ends. From germline, CDR1 is KGHSH and CDR2 LQKENI.

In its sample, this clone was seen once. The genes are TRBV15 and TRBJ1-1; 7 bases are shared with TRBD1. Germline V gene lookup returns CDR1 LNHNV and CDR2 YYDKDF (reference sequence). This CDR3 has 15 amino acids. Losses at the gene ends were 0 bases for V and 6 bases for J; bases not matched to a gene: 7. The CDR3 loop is CATSRDRHRGAEAFF. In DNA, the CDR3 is TGTGCCACCAGCAGAGATCGGCACAGGGGAGCTGAAGCTTTCTTT.

CDR3: CASSEASGGKDTQYF. In nucleotides, the CDR3 is TGTGCCAGCAGTGAGGCTAGCGGGGGGAAAGATACGCAGTATTTT. The rearrangement links TRBV25-1 to TRBJ2-3, with TRBD2 identical over 11 bases. The CDR3 spans 15 residues. V was clipped by 3 bases and J by 5 bases; unmatched bases: 4. Germline CDR1 and CDR2: MGHDK and SYGVNS.

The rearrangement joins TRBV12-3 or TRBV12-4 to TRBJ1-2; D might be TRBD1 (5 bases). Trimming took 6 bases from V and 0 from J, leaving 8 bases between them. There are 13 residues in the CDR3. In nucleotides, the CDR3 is TGTGCCAGCAGAGTGACAGCTAACTATGGCTACACCTTC. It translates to CASRVTANYGYTF.

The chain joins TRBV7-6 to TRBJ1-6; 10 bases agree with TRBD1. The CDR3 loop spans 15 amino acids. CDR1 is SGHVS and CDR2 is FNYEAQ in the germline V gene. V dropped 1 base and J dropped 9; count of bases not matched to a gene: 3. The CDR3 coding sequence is TGTGCCAGCAGCTTAGGACAGGGGGCGAGTTCACCCCTCCACTTT. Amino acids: CASSLGQGASSPLHF.

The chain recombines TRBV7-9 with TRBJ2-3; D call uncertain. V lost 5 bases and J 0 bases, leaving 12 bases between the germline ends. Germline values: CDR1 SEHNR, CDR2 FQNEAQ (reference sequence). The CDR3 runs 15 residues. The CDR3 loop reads CASSPRGSSTDTQYF. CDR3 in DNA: TGTGCCAGCAGCCCCCGCGGCTCTAGCACAGATACGCAGTATTTT.